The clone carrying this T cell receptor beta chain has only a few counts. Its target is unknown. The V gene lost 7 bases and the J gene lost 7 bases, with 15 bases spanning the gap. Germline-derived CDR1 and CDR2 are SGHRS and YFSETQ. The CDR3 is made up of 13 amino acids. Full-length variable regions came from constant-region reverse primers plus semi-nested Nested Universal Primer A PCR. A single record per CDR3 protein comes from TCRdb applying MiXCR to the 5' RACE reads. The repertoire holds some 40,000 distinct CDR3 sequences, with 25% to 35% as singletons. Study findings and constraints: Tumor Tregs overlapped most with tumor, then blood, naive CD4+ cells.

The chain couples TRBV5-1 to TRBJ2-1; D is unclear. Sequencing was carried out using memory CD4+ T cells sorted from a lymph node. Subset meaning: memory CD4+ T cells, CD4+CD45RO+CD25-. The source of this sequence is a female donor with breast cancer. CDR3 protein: CASRANLVNEQFF. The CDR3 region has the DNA TGCGCCAGCCGGGCCAACCTAGTGAATGAGCAGTTCTTC. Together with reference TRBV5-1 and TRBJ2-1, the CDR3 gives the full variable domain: KAGVTQTPRYLIKTRGQQVTLSCSPISGHRSVSWYQQTPGQGLQFLFEYFSETQRNKGNFPGRFSGRQFSNSRSEMNVSTLELGDSALYLCASRANLVNEQFFGPGTRLTVL.